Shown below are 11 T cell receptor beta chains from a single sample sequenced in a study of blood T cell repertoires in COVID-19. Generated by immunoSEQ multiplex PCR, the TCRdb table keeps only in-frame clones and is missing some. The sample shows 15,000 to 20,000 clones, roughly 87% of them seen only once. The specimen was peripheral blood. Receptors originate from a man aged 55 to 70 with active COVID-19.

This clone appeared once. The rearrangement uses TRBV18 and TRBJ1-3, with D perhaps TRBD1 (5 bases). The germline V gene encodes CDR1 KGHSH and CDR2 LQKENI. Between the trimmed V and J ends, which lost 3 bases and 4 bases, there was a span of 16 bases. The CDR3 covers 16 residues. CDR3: CASSPQGKAAGNTIYF. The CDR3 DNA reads TGTGCCAGCTCACCCCAGGGAAAGGCTGCCGGAAACACCATATATTTT.

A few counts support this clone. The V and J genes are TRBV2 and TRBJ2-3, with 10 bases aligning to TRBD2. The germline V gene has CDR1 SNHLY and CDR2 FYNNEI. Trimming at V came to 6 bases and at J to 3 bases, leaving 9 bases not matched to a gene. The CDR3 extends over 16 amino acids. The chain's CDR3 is CASRGRTSGETDTQYF. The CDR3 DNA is TGTGCCAGCAGGGGCAGGACTAGCGGAGAAACAGATACGCAGTATTTT. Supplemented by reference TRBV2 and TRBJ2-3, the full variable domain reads EPEVTQTPSHQVTQMGQEVILRCVPISNHLYFYWYRQILGQKVEFLVSFYNNEISEKSEIFDDQFSVERPDGSNFTLKIRSTKLEDSAMYFCASRGRTSGETDTQYFGPGTRLTVL.

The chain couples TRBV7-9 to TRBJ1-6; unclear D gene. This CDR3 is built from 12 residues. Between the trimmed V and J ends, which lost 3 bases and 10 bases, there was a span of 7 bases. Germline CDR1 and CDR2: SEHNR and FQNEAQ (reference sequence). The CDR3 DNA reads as TGTGCCAGCAGCTTCGAGGGATCACCCCTCCACTTT. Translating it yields CASSFEGSPLHF. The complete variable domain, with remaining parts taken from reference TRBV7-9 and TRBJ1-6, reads DTGVSQNPRHKITKRGQNVTFRCDPISEHNRLYWYRQTLGQGPEFLTYFQNEAQLEKSRLLSDRFSAERPKGSFSTLEIQRTEQGDSAMYLCASSFEGSPLHFGNGTRLTVT.

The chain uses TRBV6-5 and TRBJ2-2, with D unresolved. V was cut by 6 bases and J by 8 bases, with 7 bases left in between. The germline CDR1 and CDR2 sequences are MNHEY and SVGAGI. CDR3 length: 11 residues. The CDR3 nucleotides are TGTGCCAGCAGGGCGGTTGGGGAGCTGTTTTTT. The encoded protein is CASRAVGELFF.

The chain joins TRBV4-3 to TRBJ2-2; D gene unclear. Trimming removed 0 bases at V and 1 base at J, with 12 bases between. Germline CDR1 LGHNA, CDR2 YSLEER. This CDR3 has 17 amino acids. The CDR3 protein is CASSQESGGRNTGELFF. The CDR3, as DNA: TGCGCCAGCAGCCAAGAATCGGGTGGCCGGAACACCGGGGAGCTGTTTTTT.

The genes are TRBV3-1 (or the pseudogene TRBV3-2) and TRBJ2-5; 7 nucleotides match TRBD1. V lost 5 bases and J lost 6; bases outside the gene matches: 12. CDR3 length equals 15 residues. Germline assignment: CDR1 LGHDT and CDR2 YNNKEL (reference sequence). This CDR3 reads CASSWDSQAVKTQYF. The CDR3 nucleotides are TGTGCCAGCAGCTGGGACAGCCAGGCAGTAAAGACCCAGTACTTC.

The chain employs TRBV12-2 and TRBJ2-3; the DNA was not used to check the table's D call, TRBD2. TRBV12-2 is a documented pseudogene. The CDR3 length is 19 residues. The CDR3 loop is CASRLNAGTSHFCTDTQYF. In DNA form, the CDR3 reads TGTGCAAGTCGCTTAAACGCCGGGACTTCTCACTTCTGCACAGATACGCAGTATTTT.

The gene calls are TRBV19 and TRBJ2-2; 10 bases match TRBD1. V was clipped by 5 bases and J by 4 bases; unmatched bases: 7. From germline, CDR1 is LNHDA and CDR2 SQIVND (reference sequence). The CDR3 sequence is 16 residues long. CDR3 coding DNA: TGTGCCAGTAGTTCCGCCGGGACAGGGGTCACCGGGGAGCTGTTTTTT. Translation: CASSSAGTGVTGELFF.

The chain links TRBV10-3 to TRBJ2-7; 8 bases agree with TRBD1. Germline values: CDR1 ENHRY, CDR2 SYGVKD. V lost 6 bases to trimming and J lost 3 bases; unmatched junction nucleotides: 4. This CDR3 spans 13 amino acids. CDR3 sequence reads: CAISIDRGYEQYF. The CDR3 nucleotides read TGTGCCATCAGCATCGACAGGGGCTACGAGCAGTACTTC.

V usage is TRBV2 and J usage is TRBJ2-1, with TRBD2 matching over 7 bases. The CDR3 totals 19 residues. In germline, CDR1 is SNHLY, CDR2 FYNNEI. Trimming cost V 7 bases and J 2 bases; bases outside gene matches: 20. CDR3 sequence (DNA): TGTGCCAGCATCGCGATGCAAATACTAGCGCGGTACCCCTACAATGAGCAGTTCTTC. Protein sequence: CASIAMQILARYPYNEQFF.

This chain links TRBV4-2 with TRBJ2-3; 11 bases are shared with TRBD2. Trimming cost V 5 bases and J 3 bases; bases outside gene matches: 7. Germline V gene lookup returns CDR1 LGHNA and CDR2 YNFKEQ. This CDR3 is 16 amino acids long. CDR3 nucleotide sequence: TGTGCCAGCAGCAAACGAATAGCGGGAGGGACAGATACGCAGTATTTT. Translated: CASSKRIAGGTDTQYF.